This entry lists 24 T cell receptor beta chains sequenced from one sample in a study of T-cell reconstitution after alpha-beta-depleted transplantation in children. Unique molecular identifiers were incorporated during preparation of the TCRbeta library. TCRdb reanalysed the PCR reads using MiXCR and keeps one entry per CDR3 protein. The sample holds about 440,000 distinct CDR3 sequences, 43% seen once. The sample consisted of PBMCs, taken before TCRalphabeta/CD19-depleted stem cell transplant. The receptors were gathered from a girl under 10 years old with aplastic anemia, due to receive a stem cell transplant.

This clonotype appeared a single time. V gene TRBV28 combines with J gene TRBJ2-7; 8 positions agree with TRBD2. V lost 2 bases and J lost 4; bases outside the gene matches: 7. Germline CDR1 is MDHEN and CDR2 is SYDVKM. The CDR3 loop spans 15 amino acids. The CDR3 coding sequence is TGTGCCAGCAGTTTAGAGTCTAGCGGGCTTTACGAGCAGTACTTC. This translates into CASSLESSGLYEQYF.

This clonotype has a count of ten or more. J is TRBJ2-3 and V is TRBV18; the D is unclear. V lost 0 bases and J lost 0, with 10 bases in between. The CDR3 totals 16 residues. In germline, CDR1 is KGHSH, CDR2 LQKENI. CDR3 sequence reads: CASSPPVRASTDTQYF. The CDR3 bases are TGTGCCAGCTCACCACCGGTGCGAGCGAGCACAGATACGCAGTATTTT.

The V call is TRBV30, the J call TRBJ2-7, with TRBD2 identical over 7 bases. Trimming removed 4 bases from V and 1 base from J; junction bases left unmatched: 7. This CDR3 spans 14 amino acids. The germline V gene has CDR1 GTSNPN and CDR2 SVGIG (reference sequence). This CDR3 reads CAWNSVAGSYEQYF. The CDR3, as DNA: TGTGCCTGGAATTCGGTAGCGGGTTCCTACGAGCAGTACTTC.

This clonotype was found many times. The chain carries TRBV5-1 and TRBJ2-1; D is ambiguous. CDR1 is SGHRS and CDR2 is YFSETQ in the germline V gene. This CDR3 is built from 14 residues. V dropped 2 bases and J dropped 6 bases, with 12 bases sitting between them. The CDR3 reads CASSLQRDLNEQFF. The CDR3 region has the DNA TGCGCCAGCAGCTTACAGCGCGACCTCAATGAGCAGTTCTTC.

This clonotype was found once. The chain carries TRBV4-3 and TRBJ2-4; D is possibly TRBD1 or TRBD2 (5 bases each). With 2 bases removed from V and 0 bases from J, the gap between germline ends came to 11 bases. This CDR3 is 16 amino acids long. The V gene's germline CDR1 is LGHNA and CDR2 YSLEER. CDR3 sequence reads: CASSQRGPLAKNIQYF. For the CDR3, the DNA is TGCGCCAGCAGCCAAAGGGGACCACTAGCCAAAAACATTCAGTACTTC.

This chain connects TRBV6-5 to TRBJ1-2; D is unresolved. This CDR3 has 17 amino acids. Germline CDR1 reads MNHEY; CDR2 reads SVGAGI. V was pared by 0 bases and J by 1 base, with 15 bases between. The CDR3 DNA reads as TGTGCCAGCAGTTACTCTAGCCGAGTTGCAGATAACTATGGCTACACCTTC. As protein: CASSYSSRVADNYGYTF.

This clonotype was seen only a few times. V usage is TRBV5-1 and J usage is TRBJ2-1; a weak D match, TRBD2 (5 bases). Trimming cost V 0 bases and J 0 bases, with 13 bases left between them. The V gene's germline CDR1 is SGHRS and CDR2 YFSETQ. This CDR3 contains 17 residues. Written as DNA, the CDR3 is TGCGCCAGCAGCTTGGACGGACGGAGGAGCTCCTACAATGAGCAGTTCTTC. It encodes CASSLDGRRSSYNEQFF.

V gene TRBV10-3 combines with J gene TRBJ2-5; possible D gene TRBD2, 5 bases. Germline V lookup: CDR1 ENHRY, CDR2 SYGVKD. The CDR3 runs 13 residues. V lost 2 bases to trimming and J lost 5 bases, with 9 bases between them. The CDR3 here is CAISEPGVETQYF. The CDR3 bases are TGTGCCATCAGTGAGCCCGGGGTTGAGACCCAGTACTTC.

This clonotype has at least ten counts. This chain uses TRBV6-2 or TRBV6-3 with TRBJ2-2; 8 nucleotides align to TRBD2. Germline trimming cut 6 bases from V and 4 bases from J; bases unmatched to any gene: 13. The CDR3 runs to 17 residues. CDR1 and CDR2 (germline): MNHEY, SVGEGT. The CDR3 nucleotides read TGTGCCAGCAGAAAATATACGGGAGGGAGGAGCACCGGGGAGCTGTTTTTT. It encodes CASRKYTGGRSTGELFF.

This rearrangement joins TRBV29-1 to TRBJ2-5; the D gene is possibly TRBD1 (7 bases). There are 13 residues in the CDR3. CDR1 is SQVTM and CDR2 is ANQGSEA in the germline V gene. CDR3 in DNA: TGCAGTCTCAGGGGGGCGCTCGGGGAGACCCAGTACTTC. It specifies CSLRGALGETQYF.

The chain joins TRBV28 to TRBJ2-2, with a possible D match to TRBD2 (6 bases). V shed 6 bases and J shed 3 bases, with 14 bases lying between them. The germline CDR1 and CDR2 sequences are MDHEN and SYDVKM. The CDR3 covers 15 residues. The CDR3 bases are TGTGCCAGCAGCCACGGGGGTGAGGACACCGGGGAGCTGTTTTTT. It codes for CASSHGGEDTGELFF.

J is TRBJ2-3 and V is TRBV7-2; the D gene is possibly TRBD2 (5 bases). CDR3 length: 17 residues. Trimming pared 0 bases from V and 2 bases from J, leaving 15 bases between. The V gene's germline CDR1 is SGHTA and CDR2 FQGNSA. Written as DNA, the CDR3 is TGTGCCAGCAGCTTAGCGGTTGCTAGCCTTTACACAGATACGCAGTATTTT. As protein: CASSLAVASLYTDTQYF.

This clonotype was seen ten or more times. The CDR3 DNA follows: TGTGCCAGCAGCCCGGGGACAGGACGCACAGATACGCAGTATTTT. Translation gives CASSPGTGRTDTQYF. The gene calls are TRBV7-9 and TRBJ2-3; TRBD1 matches at 8 bases. V lost 5 bases, J lost 1 base, and 5 bases stayed unmatched. The V gene's germline CDR1 is SEHNR and CDR2 FQNEAQ (reference sequence). The CDR3 has 15 amino acids.

The sample holds many counts of this clonotype. CDR3 region: CASSSYGGGGYEQYF. The CDR3 nucleotides are TGTGCCAGCAGCAGTTATGGGGGGGGAGGGTACGAGCAGTACTTC. This sequence joins TRBV7-2 and TRBJ2-7, with 7 bases matching TRBD2. Per the germline V gene, CDR1 is SGHTA and CDR2 is FQGNSA. The V gene end was trimmed by 5 bases and the J gene end by 4 bases; junction bases not matched to a gene: 11. CDR3 length: 15 amino acids.

The chain carries TRBV15 and TRBJ2-3, with 8 bases identical to TRBD1. CDR1 is LNHNV, CDR2 YYDKDF, per germline (reference sequence). The V segment lost 1 base and the J segment 2 bases; nucleotides outside the gene matches: 2. The CDR3 consists of 15 residues. DNA for the CDR3: TGTGCCACCAGCAGAGCAGGGGGCCTCACAGATACGCAGTATTTT. As protein: CATSRAGGLTDTQYF.

J is TRBJ1-1 and V is TRBV6-1, with no clear D. CDR3 length: 14 amino acids. The V and J ends lost 5 bases and 4 bases respectively, with 14 bases between them. CDR1 and CDR2 (germline): MNHNS, SASEGT. This CDR3 is CASSPFNDLTEAFF. The CDR3 DNA reads TGTGCCAGCAGTCCATTTAATGATCTCACTGAAGCTTTCTTT.

This clonotype has a count of ten or more. The CDR3 DNA reads TGTGCCAGCAGCGTGACACCTTACGAGCAGTACTTC. Translated, it gives CASSVTPYEQYF. The chain employs TRBV7-2 and TRBJ2-7; D is undetermined. V dropped 5 bases and J dropped 4 bases, with 9 bases sitting between them. Germline V gene data show CDR1 as SGHTA and CDR2 as FQGNSA. The CDR3 is 12 amino acids.

Many counts were recorded for this clonotype. The V gene is TRBV5-1, the J gene TRBJ2-2; D ambiguous. Germline V gene data show CDR1 as SGHRS and CDR2 as YFSETQ. CDR3 size: 15 residues. V was pared by 0 bases and J by 7 bases, with 13 bases between. CDR3: CASSLAAGFNGELFF. DNA for the CDR3: TGCGCCAGCAGCTTGGCGGCAGGCTTTAACGGGGAGCTGTTTTTT. The full variable domain, completed using reference TRBV5-1 and TRBJ2-2, is KAGVTQTPRYLIKTRGQQVTLSCSPISGHRSVSWYQQTPGQGLQFLFEYFSETQRNKGNFPGRFSGRQFSNSRSEMNVSTLELGDSALYLCASSLAAGFNGELFFGEGSRLTVL.

DNA for the CDR3: TGTGCCAGCAGCCCCGAGCCCCAAGAGCCGAACACTGAAGCTTTCTTT. This sequence encodes CASSPEPQEPNTEAFF. This sequence joins TRBV9 and TRBJ1-1, with D uncertain. CDR3 length: 16 residues. The V and J ends lost 4 bases and 1 base respectively, with 17 bases between them. CDR1 and CDR2 (germline): SGDLS, YYNGEE.

This clonotype was detected ten times or more. The gene calls are TRBV9 and TRBJ2-1; 7 bases are a match to TRBD2. This CDR3 is 17 amino acids long. Germline CDR1 SGDLS, CDR2 YYNGEE. V gave up 2 bases and J gave up 2 bases; unmatched junction bases: 10. In DNA, the CDR3 is TGTGCCAGCAGCGTCAACGATGGCGGGAGTACCTACAATGAGCAGTTCTTC. Its protein is CASSVNDGGSTYNEQFF.

There are many counts of this clonotype. As DNA, the CDR3 is TGCAGCGTTGCTCGGTCCCGAGACTCCTACGAGCAGTACTTC. Translated, it gives CSVARSRDSYEQYF. The rearrangement joins TRBV29-1 to TRBJ2-7; D not certain. The CDR3 runs 14 residues. The V and J ends lost 4 bases and 0 bases respectively, with 13 bases between them. Germline-derived CDR1 and CDR2 are SQVTM and ANQGSEA.

In regard to this clonotype: This may stem from a read error, because a much larger clone lies one nucleotide away. V gene TRBV12-3 or TRBV12-4 combines with J gene TRBJ2-5; D may be TRBD2 (5 bases). The CDR3 consists of 14 residues. The V end lost 3 bases, the J end lost 3 bases, and 11 bases lay between the germline ends. The CDR3 here is CASSFLRTEETQYF. The CDR3 nucleotides are TGTGCCAGCAGTTTTCTAAGGACTGAAGAGACCCAGTACTTC.

This chain uses TRBV28 with TRBJ2-7, with a possible D match to TRBD2 (7 bases). Germline values: CDR1 MDHEN, CDR2 SYDVKM. The CDR3 runs to 15 residues. The V end lost 4 bases, the J end lost 0 bases, and 13 bases lay between the germline ends. CDR3 DNA sequence: TGTGCCAGCAGTTCGTGGGGGGGGCGCTCCTACGAGCAGTACTTC. It is translated as CASSSWGGRSYEQYF.

The chain joins TRBV20-1 to TRBJ2-5, with 8 bases that match TRBD2. The CDR3 has 15 residues. V lost 3 bases to trimming and J lost 5 bases; unmatched junction nucleotides: 11. Germline assignment: CDR1 DFQATT and CDR2 SNEGSKA (reference sequence). The CDR3 protein is CSARSLRTSSETQYF. In DNA form, the CDR3 reads TGCAGTGCTAGGTCGCTCAGGACTAGCAGTGAGACCCAGTACTTC.